These 13 T cell receptor beta chains were all obtained from the same sample, sequenced in a study of identifying expanded T cells in peripheral blood. The assay was immunoSEQ multiplex PCR, and TCRdb's table has in-frame clones only and misses some. In the table there are 50,000 or so clones, roughly 90% of which are singletons. The sample consisted of blood. The source of these receptors is a person between 18 and 75 years old in good health.

V and J are TRBV18 and TRBJ1-3; a weak D match, TRBD1 (6 bases). The CDR3 consists of 15 residues. V lost 3 bases and J lost 2, with 11 bases in between. Per germline, CDR1 KGHSH and CDR2 LQKENI. The CDR3 loop is CASSPDRITGNTIYF. The DNA for the CDR3 is TGTGCCAGCTCACCGGACAGAATAACTGGAAACACCATATATTTT. The full variable domain, its missing parts supplied by reference TRBV18 and TRBJ1-3, is NAGVMQNPRHLVRRRGQEARLRCSPMKGHSHVYWYRQLPEEGLKFMVYLQKENIIDESGMPKERFSAEFPKEGPSILRIQQVVRGDSAAYFCASSPDRITGNTIYFGEGSWLTVV.

This clone has just one count. The chain couples TRBV28 to TRBJ2-1, with a weak D call TRBD1 (5 bases). CDR1 and CDR2 (germline): MDHEN, SYDVKM. This CDR3 contains 15 residues. V was clipped by 3 bases and J by 10 bases, with 19 bases between them. This CDR3 reads CASSFTFKLTGEQFF. The CDR3 nucleotides read TGTGCCAGCAGTTTTACTTTCAAGCTAACAGGCGAGCAGTTCTTC.

The chain employs TRBV27 and TRBJ1-6; D ambiguous. V lost 1 base to trimming and J lost 6 bases, with 16 bases between them. The CDR3 is made up of 17 amino acids. Per the germline V gene, CDR1 is MNHEY and CDR2 is SMNVEV (reference sequence). CDR3 residues: CASSLWPAVEGNSPLHF. In DNA, the CDR3 is TGTGCCAGCAGTTTATGGCCTGCGGTAGAAGGTAATTCACCCCTCCACTTT.

This chain connects TRBV4-1 to TRBJ2-7; a possible D gene is TRBD2 (6 bases). Trimming left V 1 base short and J 2 bases short, with 12 bases between. The CDR3 is made up of 15 amino acids. Germline lookup yields CDR1 MGHRA and CDR2 YSYEKL. CDR3 nucleotides: TGCGCCAGCAGCCAAGTAATGGGCGGGGCCTACGAGCAGTACTTC. Its protein is CASSQVMGGAYEQYF.

V usage is TRBV10-1 and J usage is TRBJ2-3; D is perhaps TRBD2 (5 bases). CDR3 length equals 13 residues. V dropped 10 bases and J dropped 4 bases, with 15 bases sitting between them. The germline gives CDR1 WNHNN, CDR2 SYGVQD (reference sequence). CDR3 protein: CATRPAEADTQYF. The CDR3, as DNA: TGCGCCACCCGGCCAGCGGAGGCAGATACGCAGTATTTT.

The chain employs TRBV6-1 and TRBJ2-7; no reliable D call. CDR3 length: 11 amino acids. V lost 7 bases to trimming and J lost 3 bases, with 7 bases between them. Germline-derived CDR1 and CDR2 are MNHNS and SASEGT. The CDR3 region is CASTYLYEQYF. In DNA, the CDR3 is TGTGCCAGCACGTATCTCTACGAGCAGTACTTC.

This clone was seen only once. Other DNA variants within this sample encode the same CDR3. This chain joins TRBV5-1 and TRBJ2-7; the D call may be TRBD1 or TRBD2 (5 bases each). Germline CDR1 is SGHRS and CDR2 is YFSETQ. CDR3 length: 14 amino acids. V lost 4 bases, J lost 2 bases, and 13 bases lay in between. The CDR3 protein is CASSPAGTPYEQYF. CDR3 coding DNA: TGCGCCAGCAGCCCAGCCGGGACGCCCTACGAGCAGTACTTC.

The gene calls are TRBV7-2 and TRBJ2-2; 8 nucleotides line up with TRBD1. Germline loops: CDR1 SGHTA, CDR2 FQGNSA. This CDR3 has 15 residues. J was trimmed by 6 bases and V by 3 bases; bases with no gene match: 6. CDR3 sequence (DNA): TGTGCCAGCAGCTTGCAGGGGGCTCTCCCCGGGGAGCTGTTTTTT. Its protein product is CASSLQGALPGELFF.

The chain links TRBV29-1 to TRBJ2-7; 7 bases align to TRBD1. Losses at the gene ends were 4 bases for V and 5 bases for J; bases not matched to a gene: 11. The CDR3 totals 14 residues. CDR1 and CDR2 from the germline V gene are SQVTM and ANQGSEA. CDR3 nucleotide sequence: TGCAGCGTTGGCCCCGCAACAGGGGTACACGAGCAGTACTTC. It translates to CSVGPATGVHEQYF.

The rearrangement uses TRBV18 and TRBJ2-5, with 9 positions matching TRBD1. Trimming at V came to 2 bases and at J to 4 bases, leaving 8 bases not matched to a gene. Germline loops: CDR1 KGHSH, CDR2 LQKENI. This CDR3 contains 16 residues. CDR3 loop: CASSPIMGQGSETQYF. The CDR3 DNA reads TGTGCCAGCTCACCAATTATGGGACAGGGATCAGAGACCCAGTACTTC.

The chain combines TRBV14 with TRBJ1-2; D gene ambiguous. CDR3 size: 13 residues. V lost 1 base to trimming and J lost 5 bases, with 8 bases between them. Germline CDR1 and CDR2: SGHDN and FVKESK. CDR3 in DNA: TGTGCCAGCAGCCAAGGGTTCTATTATGGCTACACCTTC. Residues: CASSQGFYYGYTF.

The chain couples TRBV28 to TRBJ2-1; 10 bases map to TRBD2. Per germline, CDR1 MDHEN and CDR2 SYDVKM. The CDR3 sequence is 16 residues long. V lost 5 bases to trimming and J lost 8 bases; unmatched junction nucleotides: 12. The CDR3: CASSHQAGGPLDEQFF. CDR3 sequence (DNA): TGTGCCAGCAGTCACCAAGCGGGAGGGCCTCTCGATGAGCAGTTCTTC. The full variable domain, with the rest looked up from reference TRBV28 and TRBJ2-1, is DVKVTQSSRYLVKRTGEKVFLECVQDMDHENMFWYRQDPGLGLRLIYFSYDVKMKEKGDIPEGYSVSREKKERFSLILESASTNQTSMYLCASSHQAGGPLDEQFFGPGTRLTVL.

This clone was seen a few times. The chain uses TRBV30 and TRBJ2-2; D gene uncertain. V lost 2 bases, J lost 0 bases, and 7 bases lay in between. CDR1 is GTSNPN and CDR2 is SVGIG in the germline V gene (reference sequence). This CDR3 spans 14 amino acids. Here the CDR3 DNA reads TGTGCCTGGAGTTTATTATCGAACACCGGGGAGCTGTTTTTT. Protein sequence: CAWSLLSNTGELFF.